This TCR beta chain was sequenced for a study of T-cell reconstitution after alpha-beta-depleted transplantation in children. During its preparation, the TCRbeta library received unique molecular identifiers. TCRdb re-derived calls from the PCR reads in MiXCR, one entry per CDR3 protein. The top ten hold about 5% of the sample, which has over 400,000 distinct CDR3 sequences, under 15% seen once. The CDR3 contains 15 residues. Trimming removed 7 bases from V and 5 bases from J, with 20 bases in between. This clonotype was detected a few times. The rearrangement uses TRBV12-3 or TRBV12-4 and TRBJ1-2; a weak D match, TRBD1 (6 bases). The TCR comes from a human donor who donated a stem cell graft to a child with combined immunodeficiency. The specimen was PBMCs from the stem cell graft donor, collected from the stem cell graft. CDR3 sequence (DNA): TGTGCCAGCACCATTGATGACAGGACCGATTATGGCTACACCTTC. As protein: CASTIDDRTDYGYTF.